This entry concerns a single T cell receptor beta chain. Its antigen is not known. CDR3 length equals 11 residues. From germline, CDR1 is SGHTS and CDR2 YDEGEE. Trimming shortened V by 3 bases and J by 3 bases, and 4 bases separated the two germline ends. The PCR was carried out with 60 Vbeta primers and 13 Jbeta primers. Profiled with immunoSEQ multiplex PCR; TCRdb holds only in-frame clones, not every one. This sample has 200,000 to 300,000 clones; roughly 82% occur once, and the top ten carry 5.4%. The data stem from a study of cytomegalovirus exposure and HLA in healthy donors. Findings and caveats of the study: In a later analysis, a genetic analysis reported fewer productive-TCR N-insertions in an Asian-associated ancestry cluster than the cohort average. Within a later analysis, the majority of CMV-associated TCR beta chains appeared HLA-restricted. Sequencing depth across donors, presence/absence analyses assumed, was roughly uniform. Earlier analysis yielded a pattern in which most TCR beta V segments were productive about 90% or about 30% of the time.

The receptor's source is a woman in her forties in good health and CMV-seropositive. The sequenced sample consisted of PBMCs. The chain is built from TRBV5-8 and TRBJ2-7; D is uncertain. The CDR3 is CASSSFYEQYF. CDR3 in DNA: TGTGCCAGCAGCTCTTTCTACGAGCAGTACTTC.